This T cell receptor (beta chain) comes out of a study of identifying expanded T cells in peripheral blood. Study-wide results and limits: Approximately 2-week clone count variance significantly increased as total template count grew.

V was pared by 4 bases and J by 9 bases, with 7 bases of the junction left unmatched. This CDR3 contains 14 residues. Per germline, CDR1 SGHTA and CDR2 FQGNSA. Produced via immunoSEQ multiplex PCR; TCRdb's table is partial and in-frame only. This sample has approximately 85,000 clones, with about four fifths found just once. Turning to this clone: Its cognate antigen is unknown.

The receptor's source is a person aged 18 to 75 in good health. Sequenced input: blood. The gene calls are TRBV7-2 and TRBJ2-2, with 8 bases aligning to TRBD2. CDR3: CASSSAGGGRELFF. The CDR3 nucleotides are TGTGCCAGCAGCTCTGCGGGAGGAGGGAGGGAGCTGTTTTTT.